Given below is one TCR beta chain in context. This sample was included in a study of blood T cell repertoires in COVID-19. Overall study: There were acute and convalescent COVID-19 samples, and they came from the United States, Italy and Spain.

TCRdb's table, derived via immunoSEQ multiplex PCR, lists solely in-frame clones and lacks some. This table has some 120,000 clones, 84% appearing once. Trimming left V 0 bases short and J 10 bases short, with 16 bases between. This CDR3 has 15 amino acids. Germline lookup yields CDR1 LNHNV and CDR2 YYDKDF (reference sequence). The sequenced material came from peripheral blood. The J gene is TRBJ2-1, the V gene TRBV15, with D perhaps matching TRBD1 (7 bases). This receptor was obtained from a woman between 25 and 40 years old who had recovered from COVID-19. The CDR3 coding sequence is TGTGCCACCAGCAGAGACAGGGGGACTTTAGAGGAGCAGTTCTTC. Amino acids: CATSRDRGTLEEQFF.